These 14 T cell receptor beta chains were all obtained from the same sample, sequenced in a study of CD8+ T cells in alopecia areata. RNA was isolated and reverse transcribed to cDNA, the sequencing template. The protocol was immunoSEQ multiplex PCR, while the TCRdb copy is restricted to in-frame clones and leaves out a portion. The sample carries under 250,000 clones, about 61% recorded once. Sequenced input: CD8+ T cells sorted from blood. The receptors come from a human donor in good health.

The chain couples TRBV2 to TRBJ1-2; the D gene is possibly TRBD1 (5 bases). V lost 1 base, J lost 2 bases, and 11 bases lay in between. Germline values: CDR1 SNHLY, CDR2 FYNNEI. The CDR3 runs to 15 residues. CDR3 coding DNA: TGTGCCAGCAGTGAAGGTCCGGGGCCCAACTATGGCTACACCTTC. It encodes CASSEGPGPNYGYTF.

The rearrangement joins TRBV5-6 to TRBJ2-1; the match to TRBD1 covers 10 bases. Per germline, CDR1 SGHDT and CDR2 YYEEEE. This CDR3 spans 14 amino acids. With 4 bases clipped from V and 6 bases from J, the junction kept 4 bases outside the gene matches. The CDR3 nucleotides read TGTGCCAGCAGCCGGGGGACAGGGGTCAATGAGCAGTTCTTC. The encoded protein is CASSRGTGVNEQFF.

This clone was picked up a small number of times. The chain uses TRBV15 and TRBJ2-1; 7 bases agree with TRBD1. The length of the CDR3 is 15 residues. With 1 base clipped from V and 4 bases from J, the junction kept 4 bases outside the gene matches. Germline lookup yields CDR1 LNHNV and CDR2 YYDKDF (reference sequence). The CDR3 bases are TGTGCCACCAGCAGAGCACAGGGGTTTTACAATGAGCAGTTCTTC. Its translation is CATSRAQGFYNEQFF.

The V and J genes are TRBV5-1 and TRBJ2-7, with D perhaps matching TRBD1 (5 bases). Trimming removed 2 bases from V and 7 bases from J, with 10 bases in between. Germline assignment: CDR1 SGHRS and CDR2 YFSETQ. The CDR3 sequence is 12 residues long. Written as DNA, the CDR3 is TGCGCCAGCAGCTTCCAGGGTTGGGAGCAGTACTTC. It translates to CASSFQGWEQYF.

This chain joins TRBV29-1 and TRBJ2-3; possible D gene TRBD1, 6 bases. This CDR3 contains 16 residues. Germline V gene sequence: CDR1 SQVTM, CDR2 ANQGSEA. V lost 0 bases to trimming and J lost 5 bases, with 18 bases between them. CDR3 bases: TGCAGCGTTGAAGATGCGGCAGAGGCAGGGGTAGATACGCAGTATTTT. This translates into CSVEDAAEAGVDTQYF.

The chain links TRBV13 to TRBJ2-7, with D maybe TRBD2 (6 bases). Germline loops: CDR1 PRHDT, CDR2 FYEKMQ (reference sequence). The length of the CDR3 is 13 residues. CDR3 bases: TGTGCCAGCAGCCCCCGACCCCCCTCGACTAGAACGGTC. Translated, it gives CASSPRPPSTRTV.

The chain uses TRBV29-1 and TRBJ2-2; D is possibly TRBD2 (6 bases). The CDR3 length is 14 residues. Trimming took 3 bases from V and 3 from J, leaving 11 bases between them. Germline lookup yields CDR1 SQVTM and CDR2 ANQGSEA. Here the CDR3 DNA reads TGCAGCGTTGAGGGGAGGAGGGACACCGGGGAGCTGTTTTTT. Translation gives CSVEGRRDTGELFF.

The rearrangement uses TRBV27 and TRBJ1-5; D gene ambiguous. V was cut by 6 bases and J by 1 base, with 10 bases left in between. CDR1 and CDR2 (germline): MNHEY, SMNVEV (reference sequence). The CDR3 runs 14 residues. The CDR3 nucleotides read TGTGCCAGCAGCGAGCGTATGAGCAATCAGCCCCAGCATTTT. Amino acids: CASSERMSNQPQHF.

V and J are TRBV29-1 and TRBJ1-1; TRBD1 agrees at 9 bases. Per germline, CDR1 SQVTM and CDR2 ANQGSEA. The CDR3 runs 11 residues. Losses at the gene ends were 5 bases for V and 8 bases for J; bases not matched to a gene: 3. Here the CDR3 DNA reads TGCAGCGTTTTGACAGGGGGAGAAGCTTTCTTT. It encodes CSVLTGGEAFF.

This clone was seen once. J is TRBJ2-3 and V is TRBV30; 7 bases align to TRBD1. This CDR3 comprises 12 residues. V was pared by 4 bases and J by 6 bases, with 4 bases of the junction left unmatched. Per germline, CDR1 GTSNPN and CDR2 SVGIG (reference sequence). CDR3 loop: CAWTGGLDTQYF. Written as DNA, the CDR3 is TGTGCCTGGACAGGGGGATTGGATACGCAGTATTTT.

The rearrangement links TRBV7-9 to TRBJ2-5; D unresolved. The CDR3 consists of 14 residues. V was shortened by 5 bases and J by 3 bases, with 13 bases between the two germline ends. From germline, CDR1 is SEHNR and CDR2 FQNEAQ (reference sequence). The CDR3: CASSPASGEETQYF. The CDR3 nucleotides are TGTGCCAGCAGCCCCGCGTCGGGTGAAGAGACCCAGTACTTC.

The chain recombines TRBV5-1 with TRBJ2-2, with D hard to call. The V end lost 4 bases, the J end lost 7 bases, and 11 bases lay between the germline ends. From germline, CDR1 is SGHRS and CDR2 YFSETQ. The CDR3 has 13 residues. The CDR3 sequence: CASSPSLDGELFF. The CDR3 DNA sequence: TGCGCCAGCAGCCCAAGTTTGGACGGGGAGCTGTTTTTT.

This clone was counted a few times. This sequence joins TRBV10-2 and TRBJ2-1; D is undetermined. Per the germline V gene, CDR1 is WSHSY and CDR2 is SAAADI. Trimming cost V 6 bases and J 6 bases, with 18 bases left between them. CDR3 length equals 15 residues. The CDR3 DNA is TGCGCCAGCAGCCACCGAACACTCCCTCTCAATGAGCAGTTCTTC. This gives the protein CASSHRTLPLNEQFF.

V usage is TRBV5-8 and J usage is TRBJ1-1; D unclear. This CDR3 has 13 amino acids. Germline V gene sequence: CDR1 SGHTS, CDR2 YDEGEE. Trimming cost V 3 bases and J 5 bases, with 11 bases left between them. The CDR3 sequence: CASSWDAGTEAFF. The CDR3 bases are TGTGCCAGCAGCTGGGATGCGGGTACTGAAGCTTTCTTT.